These T cell receptor beta chains were read from a single sample in a study of identical twins. Using its own MiXCR run on the 5' RACE reads, TCRdb lists one record per CDR3 protein. The sample yields fewer than 450,000 distinct CDR3 sequences, 9% to 10% seen once. What was sequenced was naive T cells sorted from blood. These receptors originate from a woman between 45 and 65 years old in good health. Both conserved end residues are part of each CDR3. The order of the fields is V gene, D gene, clone size, J gene, CDR3 DNA, CDR3 protein. D genes are given only for firm matches. Clone size appears in some rows only: once, few, many, or a class for an expanded clone.

V gene: TRBV2
D gene: TRBD2
clone size: NA
J gene: TRBJ2-7
CDR3 DNA: TGTGCCAGCAGAGGACTAGCGGGAGTCGAGCAGTACTTC
CDR3 protein: CASRGLAGVEQYF

V gene: TRBV30
D gene: NA
clone size: many
J gene: TRBJ2-7
CDR3 DNA: TGTGCCTGGAGCGGGGGACAACCCCAGCAGTACTTC
CDR3 protein: CAWSGGQPQQYF

V gene: TRBV3-1
D gene: NA
clone size: NA
J gene: TRBJ2-1
CDR3 DNA: TGTGCCAGCAGCCAAGATAATCGACTAGGCTGGCAGTTCTTC
CDR3 protein: CASSQDNRLGWQFF

V gene: TRBV20-1
D gene: NA
clone size: NA
J gene: TRBJ2-3
CDR3 DNA: TGCAGTGCTAGCCCTAGGGAGGATACGCAGTATTTT
CDR3 protein: CSASPREDTQYF

V gene: TRBV19
D gene: TRBD1
clone size: NA
J gene: TRBJ2-1
CDR3 DNA: TGTGCCAGTAGTGTAAGACAGGGGAATGAGCAGTTCTTC
CDR3 protein: CASSVRQGNEQFF

V gene: TRBV10-3
D gene: TRBD1
clone size: many
J gene: TRBJ2-1
CDR3 DNA: TGTGCCATCAGCCGGGACAGCCTATACAATGAGCAGTTCTTC
CDR3 protein: CAISRDSLYNEQFF

V gene: TRBV12-3/TRBV12-4
D gene: TRBD2
clone size: many
J gene: TRBJ2-4
CDR3 DNA: TGTGCCAGCAGTTTAGGAGCGGGAGGTGCCAACATTCAGTACTTC
CDR3 protein: CASSLGAGGANIQYF

V gene: TRBV7-8
D gene: TRBD1
clone size: many
J gene: TRBJ1-5
CDR3 DNA: TGTGCCAGCAGCAAGACCAGGGGGGGTGACAATCAGCCCCAGCATTTT
CDR3 protein: CASSKTRGGDNQPQHF

V gene: TRBV12-3/TRBV12-4
D gene: NA
clone size: NA
J gene: TRBJ2-1
CDR3 DNA: TGTGCCAGCAGGACGGACGAATCAAATGAGCAGTTCTTC
CDR3 protein: CASRTDESNEQFF

V gene: TRBV10-2
D gene: NA
clone size: many
J gene: TRBJ2-1
CDR3 DNA: TGCGCCAGCACCGAAGGACCAAGCTCCTACAATGAGCAGTTCTTC
CDR3 protein: CASTEGPSSYNEQFF

V gene: TRBV12-5
D gene: TRBD2
clone size: many
J gene: TRBJ2-5
CDR3 DNA: TGTGCTAGTGGTCTAGGGACTAGCTCAGGAGAGACCCAGTACTTC
CDR3 protein: CASGLGTSSGETQYF

V gene: TRBV4-1
D gene: NA
clone size: NA
J gene: TRBJ2-7
CDR3 DNA: TGCGCCAGCAGCCAAGAAGGGCCCAGTCTATCCTACGAGCAGTACTTC
CDR3 protein: CASSQEGPSLSYEQYF

V gene: TRBV5-1
D gene: NA
clone size: few
J gene: TRBJ2-1
CDR3 DNA: TGCGCCAGCAGCCAGGGGGGGAACTCCTACAATGAGCAGTTCTTC
CDR3 protein: CASSQGGNSYNEQFF

V gene: TRBV4-1
D gene: TRBD1
clone size: NA
J gene: TRBJ1-4
CDR3 DNA: TGCGCCAGCAGCCATCCGGACAGGGCTGTAGGTGAAAAACTGTTTTTT
CDR3 protein: CASSHPDRAVGEKLFF

V gene: TRBV24-1
D gene: NA
clone size: few
J gene: TRBJ2-1
CDR3 DNA: TGTGCCACCGCAACGAGCTCCTACAATGAGCAGTTCTTC
CDR3 protein: CATATSSYNEQFF

V gene: TRBV12-3/TRBV12-4
D gene: NA
clone size: many
J gene: TRBJ2-1
CDR3 DNA: TGTGCCAGCAGACGGGATCCCGTAAACAATGAGCAGTTCTTC
CDR3 protein: CASRRDPVNNEQFF

V gene: TRBV7-8
D gene: NA
clone size: many
J gene: TRBJ2-2
CDR3 DNA: TGTGCCAGCAGACGTAGGGCCCGCCCGAACACCGGGGAGCTGTTTTTT
CDR3 protein: CASRRRARPNTGELFF

V gene: TRBV7-9
D gene: TRBD2
clone size: NA
J gene: TRBJ2-1
CDR3 DNA: TGTGCCAGCAGCTTTTATCTAGCGGGAGACAATGAGCAGTTCTTC
CDR3 protein: CASSFYLAGDNEQFF

V gene: TRBV4-1
D gene: TRBD1
clone size: many
J gene: TRBJ1-1
CDR3 DNA: TGCGCCAGCAGCCAGCCTGCGACAGGGAGAGGTGAAGCTTTCTTT
CDR3 protein: CASSQPATGRGEAFF

V gene: TRBV5-1
D gene: NA
clone size: NA
J gene: TRBJ1-6
CDR3 DNA: TGCGCCAGCAGCTTGAAAGGGGATTCACCCCTCCACTTT
CDR3 protein: CASSLKGDSPLHF

V gene: TRBV4-1
D gene: TRBD2
clone size: few
J gene: TRBJ2-2
CDR3 DNA: TGCGCCAGCAGCCAAGAAGAAGGGACTAGCGGGAACACCGGGGAGCTGTTTTTT
CDR3 protein: CASSQEEGTSGNTGELFF

V gene: TRBV7-2
D gene: NA
clone size: NA
J gene: TRBJ2-1
CDR3 DNA: TGTGCCAGCAGCTTATTAATGGGGGGCGTCCTCTTGGGAGCGGGCTCCTACAATGAGCAGTTCTTC
CDR3 protein: CASSLLMGGVLLGAGSYNEQFF

V gene: TRBV6-9
D gene: NA
clone size: many
J gene: TRBJ1-1
CDR3 DNA: TGTGCCAGCAGTTATACTGACTCAGGCCCGAACACTGAAGCTTTCTTT
CDR3 protein: CASSYTDSGPNTEAFF

V gene: TRBV12-3/TRBV12-4
D gene: NA
clone size: many
J gene: TRBJ1-2
CDR3 DNA: TGTGCCAGCAGCCCCTTTATCGGCTCCAACTATGGCTACACCTTC
CDR3 protein: CASSPFIGSNYGYTF

V gene: TRBV4-1
D gene: NA
clone size: NA
J gene: TRBJ1-2
CDR3 DNA: TGCGCCAGCAGCTCTCGATCTAACTATGGCTACACCTTC
CDR3 protein: CASSSRSNYGYTF

V gene: TRBV13
D gene: NA
clone size: few
J gene: TRBJ2-2
CDR3 DNA: TGTGCCAGCAGCTACATCGGACAGAACACCGGGGAGCTGTTTTTT
CDR3 protein: CASSYIGQNTGELFF

V gene: TRBV5-1
D gene: NA
clone size: few
J gene: TRBJ1-1
CDR3 DNA: TGCGCCAGCAGCTACGGGACAACTTTGGATGAAGCTTTCTTT
CDR3 protein: CASSYGTTLDEAFF

V gene: TRBV5-1
D gene: TRBD2
clone size: many
J gene: TRBJ2-1
CDR3 DNA: TGCGCCAGCAGCCCAGGGATAGCGGGGGACAATGAGCAGTTCTTC
CDR3 protein: CASSPGIAGDNEQFF

V gene: TRBV24-1
D gene: NA
clone size: few
J gene: TRBJ2-1
CDR3 DNA: TGTGCCACCAGTGAGATACAGGGCTATGAGCAGTTCTTC
CDR3 protein: CATSEIQGYEQFF

V gene: TRBV4-1
D gene: TRBD1
clone size: few
J gene: TRBJ1-2
CDR3 DNA: TGCGCCAGCAGCCAAGATAGGACAGGAAGGGGTGGCTCTATTGGCTACACCTTC
CDR3 protein: CASSQDRTGRGGSIGYTF

V gene: TRBV4-1
D gene: NA
clone size: few
J gene: TRBJ2-7
CDR3 DNA: TGCGCCAGCAGCCCCTCTAGGACTATCTACGAGCAGTACTTC
CDR3 protein: CASSPSRTIYEQYF

V gene: TRBV3-1
D gene: NA
clone size: NA
J gene: TRBJ2-2
CDR3 DNA: TGTGCCAGCAGCCACCTGCCGAACACCGGGGAGCTGTTTTTT
CDR3 protein: CASSHLPNTGELFF

V gene: TRBV18
D gene: NA
clone size: few
J gene: TRBJ2-3
CDR3 DNA: TGTGCCAGCTCACCAATATTTCCTCCCGATACGCAGTATTTT
CDR3 protein: CASSPIFPPDTQYF

V gene: TRBV24-1
D gene: TRBD1
clone size: NA
J gene: TRBJ2-1
CDR3 DNA: TGTGCCACCAGTGATCTCAAGACAGGGAAGAAGCAGTTCTTC
CDR3 protein: CATSDLKTGKKQFF

V gene: TRBV5-1
D gene: NA
clone size: NA
J gene: TRBJ2-1
CDR3 DNA: TGCGCCAGCAGCCCTGTGGGGGAGTCAAGCAATGAGCAGTTCTTC
CDR3 protein: CASSPVGESSNEQFF

V gene: TRBV11-2
D gene: NA
clone size: few
J gene: TRBJ1-4
CDR3 DNA: TGTGCCAGCAGCTTAGTTCGGGGAGGAACTAATGAAAAACTGTTTTTT
CDR3 protein: CASSLVRGGTNEKLFF

V gene: TRBV12-3/TRBV12-4
D gene: TRBD2
clone size: NA
J gene: TRBJ2-1
CDR3 DNA: TGTGCCAGCACCCCGCGGGACTATAACAATGAGCAGTTCTTC
CDR3 protein: CASTPRDYNNEQFF

V gene: TRBV12-3/TRBV12-4
D gene: NA
clone size: many
J gene: TRBJ1-3
CDR3 DNA: TGTGCCAGCAGCCGTGGCCGCTCTGGAAACACCATATATTTT
CDR3 protein: CASSRGRSGNTIYF

V gene: TRBV5-1
D gene: TRBD2
clone size: NA
J gene: TRBJ2-1
CDR3 DNA: TGCGCCAGCAGCTTGGGGCTAGCGGGAGCTCGGGATGAGCAGTTCTTC
CDR3 protein: CASSLGLAGARDEQFF

V gene: TRBV11-2
D gene: NA
clone size: NA
J gene: TRBJ1-2
CDR3 DNA: TGTGCCAGCAGCTTAGTGGGGGATATAAATGGCTACACCTTC
CDR3 protein: CASSLVGDINGYTF

V gene: TRBV5-1
D gene: NA
clone size: many
J gene: TRBJ1-5
CDR3 DNA: TGCGCCAGCAGCTTACAGGGACACCAGCCCCAGCATTTT
CDR3 protein: CASSLQGHQPQHF

V gene: TRBV20-1
D gene: TRBD2
clone size: NA
J gene: TRBJ2-3
CDR3 DNA: TGCAGTGCTAGAGACGATAGCGGGAGGGCCGCGGATACGCAGTATTTT
CDR3 protein: CSARDDSGRAADTQYF

V gene: TRBV20-1
D gene: NA
clone size: many
J gene: TRBJ2-7
CDR3 DNA: TGCAGTGCTAGAGCCCCGGACACCTCCTACGAGCAGTACTTC
CDR3 protein: CSARAPDTSYEQYF

V gene: TRBV24-1
D gene: NA
clone size: many
J gene: TRBJ1-5
CDR3 DNA: TGTGCCACCAGTGCCCCCCTGAGCAATCAGCCCCAGCATTTT
CDR3 protein: CATSAPLSNQPQHF

V gene: TRBV5-1
D gene: TRBD1
clone size: many
J gene: TRBJ2-1
CDR3 DNA: TGCGCCAGCAGCGAATCAGGGGGTAACAATGAGCAGTTCTTC
CDR3 protein: CASSESGGNNEQFF

V gene: TRBV7-8
D gene: TRBD1
clone size: NA
J gene: TRBJ2-7
CDR3 DNA: TGTGCCAGCAGCTTAACCGGGACAGCAACTTTAACCTACGAGCAGTACTTC
CDR3 protein: CASSLTGTATLTYEQYF

V gene: TRBV4-1
D gene: NA
clone size: NA
J gene: TRBJ2-3
CDR3 DNA: TGCGCCAGCAACCAAGAACGGACAGATACGCAGTATTTT
CDR3 protein: CASNQERTDTQYF

V gene: TRBV15
D gene: TRBD2
clone size: NA
J gene: TRBJ2-1
CDR3 DNA: TGTGCCACCAGCTTTGGGACTAGCGGCGTATACAATGAGCAGTTCTTC
CDR3 protein: CATSFGTSGVYNEQFF

V gene: TRBV2
D gene: NA
clone size: NA
J gene: TRBJ1-1
CDR3 DNA: TGTGCCAGCAGTGAAGATATTGAAGCTTTCTTT
CDR3 protein: CASSEDIEAFF

V gene: TRBV7-2
D gene: TRBD2
clone size: many
J gene: TRBJ2-1
CDR3 DNA: TGTGCCAGCAGCTTAGGAGCTAGCGGGAGGGCTATTATCAATGAGCAGTTCTTC
CDR3 protein: CASSLGASGRAIINEQFF

V gene: TRBV12-3/TRBV12-4
D gene: NA
clone size: NA
J gene: TRBJ2-7
CDR3 DNA: TGTGCCAGCACCCGAGGGGGGTTGGTTTACGAGCAGTACTTC
CDR3 protein: CASTRGGLVYEQYF

V gene: TRBV20-1
D gene: NA
clone size: NA
J gene: TRBJ2-5
CDR3 DNA: TGCAGTGCTAGAGAAATCGGAGGGCAGAGGGAGACCCAGTACTTC
CDR3 protein: CSAREIGGQRETQYF